One sample yielded the 31 T cell receptor beta chains listed below, sequenced in a study of blood T cell repertoires in COVID-19. TCRdb's table, derived via immunoSEQ multiplex PCR, lists solely in-frame clones and lacks some. The sample carries hundreds of thousands of clones, roughly 90% recorded once. Sequencing was performed on PBMCs or T cells enriched from blood (not recorded which). The receptors here all came from a woman between 18 and 29 years old with acute COVID-19.

The chain combines TRBV27 with TRBJ2-7, with a weak D call TRBD2 (6 bases). V gave up 2 bases and J gave up 2 bases, with 13 bases separating them. Germline V gene lookup returns CDR1 MNHEY and CDR2 SMNVEV (reference sequence). This CDR3 comprises 15 residues. CDR3 nucleotide sequence: TGTGCCAGCAGTTTACGAGGAGGGCCAGCCTACGAGCAGTACTTC. Translating gives CASSLRGGPAYEQYF.

The sample holds a few counts of this clone. V is TRBV6-6 and J is TRBJ1-2; the D gene is possibly TRBD1 (6 bases). The CDR3 is 15 residues long. Germline assignment: CDR1 MNHNY and CDR2 SVGAGI (reference sequence). Trimming cost V 1 base and J 5 bases, with 14 bases left between them. CDR3 sequence reads: CASSYLAGVGYGYTF. CDR3 sequence (DNA): TGTGCCAGCAGTTACTTGGCAGGGGTGGGGTATGGCTACACCTTC.

J is TRBJ1-5 and V is TRBV3-1 (or the pseudogene TRBV3-2); possible D gene TRBD1, 6 bases. The V gene lost 0 bases and the J gene lost 2 bases, with 14 bases spanning the gap. The CDR3 totals 17 residues. The germline CDR1 and CDR2 sequences are LGHDT and YNNKEL (reference sequence). CDR3 sequence reads: CASSQESAGEGNQPQHF. CDR3 bases: TGTGCCAGCAGCCAAGAATCGGCAGGGGAAGGCAATCAGCCCCAGCATTTT.

Only one count was recorded for this clone. The chain employs TRBV28 and TRBJ1-5; 7 nucleotides match TRBD1. Germline CDR1 is MDHEN and CDR2 is SYDVKM. V gave up 3 bases and J gave up 4 bases; unmatched junction bases: 6. This CDR3 has 15 residues. The CDR3 DNA reads TGTGCCAGCAGTTTTGGCAGGGGGTTGAATCAGCCCCAGCATTTT. Translation gives CASSFGRGLNQPQHF.

This clone was observed once. This chain joins TRBV27 and TRBJ1-1; a possible D gene is TRBD1 (5 bases). V lost 0 bases and J lost 6, with 14 bases in between. The CDR3 extends over 15 amino acids. CDR1 and CDR2 from the germline V gene are MNHEY and SMNVEV (reference sequence). The CDR3 here is CASSLSVGGRAEAFF. The DNA of the CDR3 is TGTGCCAGCAGTTTATCGGTCGGGGGGAGGGCTGAAGCTTTCTTT.

This chain links TRBV18 with TRBJ1-4; 7 bases line up with TRBD1. The CDR3 sequence is 14 residues long. Germline V gene data show CDR1 as KGHSH and CDR2 as LQKENI. The V gene end was trimmed by 4 bases and the J gene end by 7 bases; junction bases not matched to a gene: 6. In DNA, the CDR3 is TGTGCCAGCTCACGTTTAGGGGGCGGTGAAAAACTGTTTTTT. Translating gives CASSRLGGGEKLFF.

The genes are TRBV5-4 and TRBJ2-7, with D tentatively TRBD1 (6 bases). The V end lost 4 bases, the J end lost 5 bases, and 22 bases lay between the germline ends. Germline V gene data show CDR1 as SGHNT and CDR2 as YYREEE (reference sequence). This CDR3 has 16 residues. The CDR3 DNA sequence: TGTGCCAGCAGCCAACATCAGGGGCTTATTCTCAACGAGCAGTACTTC. This sequence encodes CASSQHQGLILNEQYF.

This clone came up many times. This chain joins TRBV24-1 and TRBJ1-1, with D possibly TRBD1 on 6 matching bases. Germline assignment: CDR1 KGHDR and CDR2 SFDVKD. Trimming took 12 bases from V and 8 from J, leaving 18 bases between them. The length of the CDR3 is 12 residues. DNA of the CDR3: TGTGCCCCCTTGGGGGCTTCCACCGAAGCTTTCTTT. Residues: CAPLGASTEAFF.

The rearrangement uses TRBV7-2 and TRBJ1-1; the D gene is possibly TRBD1 (5 bases). V lost 1 base to trimming and J lost 2 bases, with 8 bases between them. Germline CDR1 SGHTA, CDR2 FQGNSA. The CDR3 runs to 14 residues. CDR3 nucleotides: TGTGCCAGCAGCTTAGTGGGGGGTAACACTGAAGCTTTCTTT. Protein sequence: CASSLVGGNTEAFF.

V is TRBV19 and J is TRBJ1-5, with 9 bases aligning to TRBD1. V shed 3 bases and J 4 bases; nucleotides not matched to a gene: 4. Germline values: CDR1 LNHDA, CDR2 SQIVND (reference sequence). The CDR3 is 15 residues long. CDR3 in amino acids: CASSIDRGGNQPQHF. The CDR3 DNA reads TGTGCCAGTAGTATCGACAGGGGGGGAAATCAGCCCCAGCATTTT.

The rearrangement joins TRBV1 to TRBJ2-2; TRBD2, the table's D call, was not compared with the DNA. TRBV1 is a listed pseudogene. The CDR3 runs to 18 residues. The CDR3 here is CTSSQGPRTSDVAGELFF. The CDR3 DNA is TGCACCAGCAGCCAAGGCCCTCGCACTAGCGACGTGGCCGGGGAGCTGTTTTTT.

This clone was seen a handful of times. This rearrangement joins TRBV9 to TRBJ2-1; the match to TRBD2 covers 9 bases. V dropped 3 bases and J dropped 0; count of bases not matched to a gene: 7. Germline assignment: CDR1 SGDLS and CDR2 YYNGEE. The CDR3 covers 17 residues. This CDR3 reads CASSGIYSGSSYNEQFF. The CDR3 coding sequence is TGTGCCAGCAGCGGAATATATAGCGGGAGCTCCTACAATGAGCAGTTCTTC.

This clone was recorded only once. The V call is TRBV30, the J call TRBJ2-3; perhaps TRBD2 as D (6 bases). The CDR3 runs to 15 residues. V was clipped by 3 bases and J by 2 bases, with 15 bases between them. CDR1 and CDR2 (germline): GTSNPN, SVGIG (reference sequence). The CDR3 sequence: CAWSHLRDFTDTQYF. CDR3 in DNA: TGTGCCTGGAGCCACCTTCGGGACTTCACAGATACGCAGTATTTT.

This chain uses TRBV7-9 with TRBJ1-2; weak D call: TRBD1 (6 bases). Germline V gives CDR1 SEHNR, CDR2 FQNEAQ (reference sequence). V lost 5 bases to trimming and J lost 2 bases, with 15 bases between them. The CDR3 sequence is 15 residues long. CDR3 amino acids: CASSPLGGANYGYTF. The CDR3 DNA reads as TGTGCCAGCAGCCCTCTAGGGGGGGCCAACTATGGCTACACCTTC.

J is TRBJ1-5 and V is TRBV28; D call uncertain. The CDR3 covers 15 residues. CDR1 and CDR2 from the germline V gene are MDHEN and SYDVKM. V gave up 3 bases and J gave up 1 base, with 10 bases separating them. This CDR3 is CASSFLSGSNQPQHF. The CDR3, as DNA: TGTGCCAGCAGTTTCCTGTCGGGGAGCAATCAGCCCCAGCATTTT.

V gene TRBV6-2 or TRBV6-3 combines with J gene TRBJ2-7; TRBD2 aligns across 9 bases. In germline, CDR1 is MNHEY, CDR2 SVGEGT. CDR3 size: 19 residues. V was pared by 4 bases and J by 1 base, with 17 bases of the junction left unmatched. The CDR3 coding sequence is TGTGCCAGCAGTTTCTCGGACACGGCAAGACTAGCGGATTCCTACGAGCAGTACTTC. This translates into CASSFSDTARLADSYEQYF.

This chain links TRBV29-1 with TRBJ2-1; 7 bases map to TRBD1. This CDR3 spans 13 amino acids. From germline, CDR1 is SQVTM and CDR2 ANQGSEA. Unmatched junction bases numbered 8, after V lost 6 bases and J lost 6 bases. CDR3 DNA: TGCAGCGTATGGACAGGTAGGATCAATGAGCAGTTCTTC. Protein sequence: CSVWTGRINEQFF.

V gene TRBV7-2 combines with J gene TRBJ2-1; no clear D gene. The germline CDR1 and CDR2 sequences are SGHTA and FQGNSA. CDR3 length equals 15 residues. Deletions cut 1 base from V and 3 bases from J, with 10 bases between. The CDR3 DNA is TGTGCCAGCAGCTTAGACGTGACTGACTACAATGAGCAGTTCTTC. Its translation: CASSLDVTDYNEQFF. The variable domain in full, completed from reference TRBV7-2 and TRBJ2-1, reads GAGVSQSPSNKVTEKGKDVELRCDPISGHTALYWYRQSLGQGLEFLIYFQGNSAPDKSGLPSDRFSAERTGGSVSTLTIQRTQQEDSAVYLCASSLDVTDYNEQFFGPGTRLTVL.

The chain uses TRBV5-5 and TRBJ2-1, with a weak D call TRBD2 (6 bases). V shed 0 bases and J shed 5 bases, with 18 bases lying between them. The CDR3 sequence is 17 residues long. The germline gives CDR1 SGHKS, CDR2 YYEKEE (reference sequence). CDR3 residues: CASSLEGLRERNNEQFF. CDR3 DNA: TGTGCCAGCAGCTTGGAGGGTTTACGGGAGCGGAACAATGAGCAGTTCTTC.

This sequence joins TRBV28 and TRBJ1-1; D gene ambiguous. CDR1 is MDHEN, CDR2 SYDVKM, per germline. Trimming left V 5 bases short and J 0 bases short, with 10 bases between. This CDR3 region has 14 residues. In DNA form, the CDR3 reads TGTGCCAGCAGTCCCCTTACGGTGAACACTGAAGCTTTCTTT. Translation gives CASSPLTVNTEAFF.

The CDR3, as DNA: TGTGCCAGCAGCTTCAGGTCTGGATTCACAGATACGCAGTATTTT. Translation: CASSFRSGFTDTQYF. V gene TRBV5-8 combines with J gene TRBJ2-3; D call uncertain. Germline CDR1 SGHTS, CDR2 YDEGEE. Trimming removed 2 bases from V and 2 bases from J, with 12 bases in between. This CDR3 is 15 amino acids long. The entire variable domain, with the rest obtained from reference TRBV5-8 and TRBJ2-3, is as follows: EAGVTQSPTHLIKTRGQQATLRCSPISGHTSVYWYQQALGLGLQFLLWYDEGEERNRGNFPPRFSGRQFPNYSSELNVNALELEDSALYLCASSFRSGFTDTQYFGPGTRLTVL.

The V call is TRBV9, the J call TRBJ2-1; D remains unclear. CDR1 SGDLS and CDR2 YYNGEE come from the germline V gene. The CDR3 sequence is 12 residues long. Trimming cost V 3 bases and J 5 bases, with 6 bases left between them. In nucleotides, the CDR3 is TGTGCCAGCAGCGGCGTCAACAATGAGCAGTTCTTC. The encoded protein is CASSGVNNEQFF.

The chain employs TRBV19 and TRBJ2-1; 8 bases are shared with TRBD1. Germline values: CDR1 LNHDA, CDR2 SQIVND (reference sequence). This CDR3 region has 15 residues. V trimming: 5 bases; J trimming: 5 bases; junction bases outside the gene matches: 8. This CDR3 is CASSGRQGMDNEQFF. The CDR3 DNA is TGTGCCAGTAGTGGCCGACAGGGGATGGACAATGAGCAGTTCTTC.

J is TRBJ2-7 and V is TRBV5-1; D is ambiguous. V was shortened by 5 bases and J by 0 bases, with 15 bases between the two germline ends. The length of the CDR3 is 15 residues. Germline loops: CDR1 SGHRS, CDR2 YFSETQ. CDR3 residues: CASRRFTESSYEQYF. The DNA of the CDR3 is TGCGCCAGCAGGCGGTTCACGGAGAGCTCCTACGAGCAGTACTTC.

This chain joins TRBV28 and TRBJ1-5; 10 bases align to TRBD1. The V segment lost 3 bases and the J segment 6 bases; nucleotides outside the gene matches: 5. Looked up from germline, CDR1 is MDHEN and CDR2 is SYDVKM. This CDR3 region has 15 residues. This chain's CDR3 is CASSLGQGSSQPQHF. CDR3 nucleotides: TGTGCCAGCAGTTTGGGACAGGGGTCGAGTCAGCCCCAGCATTTT.

This clone was seen just once. This sequence joins TRBV27 and TRBJ2-7, with a tentative D call TRBD2 (6 bases). Germline V CDR1 and CDR2: MNHEY, SMNVEV (reference sequence). Trimming shortened V by 4 bases and J by 4 bases, and 14 bases separated the two germline ends. CDR3 length: 14 amino acids. The CDR3 nucleotides read TGTGCCAGCAGTTCCCGGGACTTTAGGTACGAGCAGTACTTC. It translates to CASSSRDFRYEQYF.

This chain joins TRBV16 and TRBJ1-1; D possibly corresponds to TRBD1 (6 bases). Trimming pared 1 base from V and 5 bases from J, leaving 14 bases between. Germline CDR1 reads KGHSY; CDR2 reads FQNENV. The CDR3 covers 15 residues. CDR3 sequence (DNA): TGTGCCAGCAGCCAATTTCGGGGGGCGCGAACTGAAGCTTTCTTT. It codes for CASSQFRGARTEAFF.

The J gene is TRBJ1-3, the V gene TRBV28; D remains ambiguous. Trimming pared 8 bases from V and 4 bases from J, leaving 15 bases between. Germline V gene lookup returns CDR1 MDHEN and CDR2 SYDVKM. The CDR3 has 14 residues. CDR3 DNA: TGTGCCAGCGTTCGAGACGGAGCAGGAAACACCATATATTTT. This sequence encodes CASVRDGAGNTIYF.

In DNA form, the CDR3 reads TGTGCCAGCAGCCCCTGGACTAGCGGGTCCTACGAGCAGTACTTC. It specifies CASSPWTSGSYEQYF. The chain uses TRBV11-3 and TRBJ2-7; 11 bases align to TRBD2. Unmatched junction bases numbered 4, after V lost 5 bases and J lost 1 base. This CDR3 has 15 residues. Germline CDR1 is SGHNT and CDR2 is YENEEA.

This chain joins TRBV18 and TRBJ1-2, with D perhaps TRBD1 (5 bases). The length of the CDR3 is 13 residues. V was clipped by 4 bases and J by 5 bases, with 11 bases between them. The germline CDR1 and CDR2 sequences are KGHSH and LQKENI. Here the CDR3 reads CASSLRDGYGYTF. The DNA of the CDR3 is TGTGCCAGCTCACTCAGGGATGGGTATGGCTACACCTTC.

This chain links TRBV28 with TRBJ2-1, with 7 bases lining up with TRBD2. The CDR3 extends over 14 amino acids. Per the germline V gene, CDR1 is MDHEN and CDR2 is SYDVKM. Losses at the gene ends were 4 bases for V and 5 bases for J; bases not matched to a gene: 5. The chain's CDR3 is CASSSAGANNEQFF. CDR3 coding DNA: TGTGCCAGCAGTTCGGCGGGAGCCAACAATGAGCAGTTCTTC.